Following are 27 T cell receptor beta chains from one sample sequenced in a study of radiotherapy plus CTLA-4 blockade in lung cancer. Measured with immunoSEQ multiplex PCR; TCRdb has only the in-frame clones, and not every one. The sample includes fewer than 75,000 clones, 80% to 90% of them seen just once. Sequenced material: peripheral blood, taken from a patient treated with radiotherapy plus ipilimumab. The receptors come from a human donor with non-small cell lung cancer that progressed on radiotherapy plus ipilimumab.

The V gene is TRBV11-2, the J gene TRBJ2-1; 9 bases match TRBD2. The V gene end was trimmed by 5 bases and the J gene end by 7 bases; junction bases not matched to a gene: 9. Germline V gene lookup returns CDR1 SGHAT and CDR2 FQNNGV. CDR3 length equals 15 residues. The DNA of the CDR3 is TGTGCCAGCAGCCCCGGGACTAGCTTGTGGAATGAGCAGTTCTTC. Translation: CASSPGTSLWNEQFF. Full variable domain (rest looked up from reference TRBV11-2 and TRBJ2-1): EAGVAQSPRYKIIEKRQSVAFWCNPISGHATLYWYQQILGQGPKLLIQFQNNGVVDDSQLPKDRFSAERLKGVDSTLKIQPAKLEDSAVYLCASSPGTSLWNEQFFGPGTRLTVL.

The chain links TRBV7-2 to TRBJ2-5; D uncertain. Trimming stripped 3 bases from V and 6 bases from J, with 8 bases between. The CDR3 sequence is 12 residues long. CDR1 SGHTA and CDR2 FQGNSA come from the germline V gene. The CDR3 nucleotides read TGTGCCAGCAGCTTCGCCAGTAAGACCCAGTACTTC. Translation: CASSFASKTQYF.

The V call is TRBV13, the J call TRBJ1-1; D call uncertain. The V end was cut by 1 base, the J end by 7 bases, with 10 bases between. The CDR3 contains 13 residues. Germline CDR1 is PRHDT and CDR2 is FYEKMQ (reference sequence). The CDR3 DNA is TGTGCCAGCAGCTTAGCCGGGTCCGGTGAAGCTTTCTTT. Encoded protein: CASSLAGSGEAFF.

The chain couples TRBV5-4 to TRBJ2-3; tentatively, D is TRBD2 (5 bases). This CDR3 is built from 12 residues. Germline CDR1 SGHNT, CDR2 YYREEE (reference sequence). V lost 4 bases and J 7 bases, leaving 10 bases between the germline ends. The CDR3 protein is CASSADYNTQYF. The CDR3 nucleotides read TGTGCCAGCAGCGCCGACTACAATACGCAGTATTTT.

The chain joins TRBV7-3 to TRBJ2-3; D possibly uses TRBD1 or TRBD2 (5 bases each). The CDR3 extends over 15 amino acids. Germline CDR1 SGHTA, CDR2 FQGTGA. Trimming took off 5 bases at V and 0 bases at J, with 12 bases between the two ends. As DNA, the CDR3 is TGTGCCAGCAGCACAGGACTGGAAAGCACAGATACGCAGTATTTT. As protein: CASSTGLESTDTQYF.

The CDR3, as DNA: TGTGCCAGCAGTAGATCAACGGGGACGGGCTCAAAGGAGTTCTTC. It is translated as CASSRSTGTGSKEFF. This rearrangement joins TRBV2 to TRBJ2-1, with D perhaps being TRBD1 or TRBD2 (5 bases each). Trimming took off 5 bases at V and 14 bases at J, with 25 bases between the two ends. The CDR3 length is 15 residues. CDR1 and CDR2 (germline): SNHLY, FYNNEI. The complete variable domain, with remaining parts taken from reference TRBV2 and TRBJ2-1, reads EPEVTQTPSHQVTQMGQEVILRCVPISNHLYFYWYRQILGQKVEFLVSFYNNEISEKSEIFDDQFSVERPDGSNFTLKIRSTKLEDSAMYFCASSRSTGTGSKEFFGPGTRLTVL.

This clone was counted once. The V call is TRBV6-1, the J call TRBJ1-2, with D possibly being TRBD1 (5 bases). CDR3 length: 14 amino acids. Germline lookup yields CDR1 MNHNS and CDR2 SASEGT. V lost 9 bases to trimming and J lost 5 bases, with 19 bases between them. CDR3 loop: CASTGSRGWYGYTF. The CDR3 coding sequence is TGTGCCAGTACAGGATCGAGGGGATGGTATGGCTACACCTTC.

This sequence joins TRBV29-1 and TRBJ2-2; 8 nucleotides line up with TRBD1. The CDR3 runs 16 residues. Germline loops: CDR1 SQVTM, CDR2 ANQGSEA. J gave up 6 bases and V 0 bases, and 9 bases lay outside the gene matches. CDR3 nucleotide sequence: TGCAGCGTTGAAGATCTGGGGCAGGGGGCGCCCGGGGAGCTGTTTTTT. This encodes CSVEDLGQGAPGELFF.

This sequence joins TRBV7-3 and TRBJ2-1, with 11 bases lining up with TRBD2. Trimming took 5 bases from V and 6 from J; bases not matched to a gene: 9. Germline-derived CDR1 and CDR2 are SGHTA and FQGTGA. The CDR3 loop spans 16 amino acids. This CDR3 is CASSRTSGSYPNEQFF. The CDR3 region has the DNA TGTGCCAGCAGCAGAACTAGCGGGAGTTATCCCAATGAGCAGTTCTTC.

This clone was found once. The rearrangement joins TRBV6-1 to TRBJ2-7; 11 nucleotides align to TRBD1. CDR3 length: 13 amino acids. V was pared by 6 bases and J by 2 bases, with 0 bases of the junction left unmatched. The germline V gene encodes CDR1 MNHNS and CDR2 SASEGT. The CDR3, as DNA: TGTGCCAGCAGGGGACAGGGGGCCTACGAGCAGTACTTC. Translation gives CASRGQGAYEQYF.

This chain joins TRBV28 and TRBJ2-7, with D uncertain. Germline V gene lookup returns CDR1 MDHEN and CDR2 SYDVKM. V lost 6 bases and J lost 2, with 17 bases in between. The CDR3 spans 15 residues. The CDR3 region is CASSPGGTTPYEQYV. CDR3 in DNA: TGTGCCAGCAGCCCCGGCGGCACGACCCCCTACGAGCAGTACGTC.

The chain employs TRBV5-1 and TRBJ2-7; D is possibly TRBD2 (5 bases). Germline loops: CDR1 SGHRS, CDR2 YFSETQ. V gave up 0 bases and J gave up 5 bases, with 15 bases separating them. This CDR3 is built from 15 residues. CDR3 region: CASSLGWGEANEQYF. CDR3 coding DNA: TGCGCCAGCAGCTTGGGTTGGGGAGAGGCTAACGAGCAGTACTTC. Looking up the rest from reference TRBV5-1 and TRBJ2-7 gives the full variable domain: KAGVTQTPRYLIKTRGQQVTLSCSPISGHRSVSWYQQTPGQGLQFLFEYFSETQRNKGNFPGRFSGRQFSNSRSEMNVSTLELGDSALYLCASSLGWGEANEQYFGPGTRLTVT.

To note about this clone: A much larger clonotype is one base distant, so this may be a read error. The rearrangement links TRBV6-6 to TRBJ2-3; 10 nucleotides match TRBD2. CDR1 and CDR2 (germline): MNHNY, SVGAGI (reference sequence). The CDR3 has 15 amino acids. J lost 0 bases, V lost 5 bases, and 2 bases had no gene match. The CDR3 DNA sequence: TGTGCCAGCAGTAAGACTAGCGGGAGCACAGATACGCAGTATTTT. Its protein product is CASSKTSGSTDTQYF.

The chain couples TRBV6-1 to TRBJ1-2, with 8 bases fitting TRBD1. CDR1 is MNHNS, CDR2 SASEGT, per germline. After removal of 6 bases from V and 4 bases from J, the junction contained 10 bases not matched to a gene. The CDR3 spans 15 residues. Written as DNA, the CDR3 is TGTGCCAGCAGCCGTGGACAGGGTAGCCTCTATGGCTACACCTTC. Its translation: CASSRGQGSLYGYTF.

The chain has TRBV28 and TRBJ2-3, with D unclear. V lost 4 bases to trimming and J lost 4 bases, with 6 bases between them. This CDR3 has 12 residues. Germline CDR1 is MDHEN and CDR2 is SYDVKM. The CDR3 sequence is CASSSSSDTQYF. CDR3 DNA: TGTGCCAGCAGTTCCAGCTCAGATACGCAGTATTTT.

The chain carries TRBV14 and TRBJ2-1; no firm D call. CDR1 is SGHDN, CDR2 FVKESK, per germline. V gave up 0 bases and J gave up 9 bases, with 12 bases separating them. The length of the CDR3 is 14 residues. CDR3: CASSQDRRAGEQFF. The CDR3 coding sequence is TGTGCCAGCAGCCAAGATCGCAGAGCCGGTGAGCAGTTCTTC.

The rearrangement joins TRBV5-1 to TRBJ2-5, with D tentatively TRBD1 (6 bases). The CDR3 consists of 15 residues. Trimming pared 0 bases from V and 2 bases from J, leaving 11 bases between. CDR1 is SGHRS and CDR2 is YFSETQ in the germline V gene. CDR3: CASSLDAGDQETQYF. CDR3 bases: TGCGCCAGCAGCTTGGATGCAGGGGATCAAGAGACCCAGTACTTC.

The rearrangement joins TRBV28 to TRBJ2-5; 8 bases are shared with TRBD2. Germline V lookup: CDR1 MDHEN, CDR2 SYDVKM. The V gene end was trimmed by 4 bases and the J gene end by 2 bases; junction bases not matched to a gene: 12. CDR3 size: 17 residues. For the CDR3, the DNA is TGTGCCAGCAGTTCCCCGGGTAGCGGGATGACTCAAGAGACCCAGTACTTC. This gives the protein CASSSPGSGMTQETQYF.

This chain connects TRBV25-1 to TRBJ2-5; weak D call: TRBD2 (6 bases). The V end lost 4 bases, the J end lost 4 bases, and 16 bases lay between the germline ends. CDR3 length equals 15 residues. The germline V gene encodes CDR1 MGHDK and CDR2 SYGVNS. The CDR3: CASSAWRDARETQYF. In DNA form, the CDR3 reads TGTGCCAGCAGTGCCTGGCGGGATGCGCGAGAGACCCAGTACTTC.

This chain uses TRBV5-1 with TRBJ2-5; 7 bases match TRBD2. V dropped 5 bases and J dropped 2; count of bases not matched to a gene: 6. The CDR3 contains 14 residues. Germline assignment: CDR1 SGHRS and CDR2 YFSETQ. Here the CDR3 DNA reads TGCGCCAGCAGTCCAGGGAGGGGTCAAGAGACCCAGTACTTC. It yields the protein CASSPGRGQETQYF.

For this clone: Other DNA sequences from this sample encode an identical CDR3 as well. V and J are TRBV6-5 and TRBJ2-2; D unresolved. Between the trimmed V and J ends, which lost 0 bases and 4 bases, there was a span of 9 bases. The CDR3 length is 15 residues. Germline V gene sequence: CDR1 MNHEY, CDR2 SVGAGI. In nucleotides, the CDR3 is TGTGCCAGCAGTTACTCGACCCGTTTCACCGGGGAGCTGTTTTTT. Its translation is CASSYSTRFTGELFF.

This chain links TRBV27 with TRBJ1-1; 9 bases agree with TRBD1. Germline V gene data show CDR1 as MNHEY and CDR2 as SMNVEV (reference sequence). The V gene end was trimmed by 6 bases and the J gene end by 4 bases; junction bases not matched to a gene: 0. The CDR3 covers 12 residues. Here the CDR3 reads CASRTGGTEAFF. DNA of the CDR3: TGTGCCAGCAGGACAGGGGGCACTGAAGCTTTCTTT.

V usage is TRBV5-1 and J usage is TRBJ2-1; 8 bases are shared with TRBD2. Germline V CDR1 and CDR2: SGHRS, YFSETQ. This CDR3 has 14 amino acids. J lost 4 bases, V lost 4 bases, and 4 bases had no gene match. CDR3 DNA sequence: TGCGCCAGCAGCCAGGGACTAGAGTACAATGAGCAGTTCTTC. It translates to CASSQGLEYNEQFF.

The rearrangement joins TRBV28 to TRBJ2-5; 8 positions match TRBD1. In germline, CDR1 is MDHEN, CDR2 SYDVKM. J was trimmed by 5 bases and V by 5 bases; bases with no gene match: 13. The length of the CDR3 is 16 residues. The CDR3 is CASSAAATGVGETQYF. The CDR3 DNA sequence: TGTGCCAGCAGTGCCGCCGCGACAGGGGTAGGGGAGACCCAGTACTTC.

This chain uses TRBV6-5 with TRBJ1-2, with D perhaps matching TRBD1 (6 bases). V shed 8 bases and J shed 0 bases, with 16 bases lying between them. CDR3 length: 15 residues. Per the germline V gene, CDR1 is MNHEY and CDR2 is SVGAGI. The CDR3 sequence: CASLPTGTPNYGYTF. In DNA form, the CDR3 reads TGTGCCAGCCTTCCCACCGGGACACCTAACTATGGCTACACCTTC.

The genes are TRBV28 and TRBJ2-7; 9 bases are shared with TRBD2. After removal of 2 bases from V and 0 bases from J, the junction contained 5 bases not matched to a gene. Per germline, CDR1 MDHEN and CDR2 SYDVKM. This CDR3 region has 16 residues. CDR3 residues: CASSLPASGVSYEQYF. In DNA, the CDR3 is TGTGCCAGCAGTTTACCGGCTAGCGGGGTCTCCTACGAGCAGTACTTC.

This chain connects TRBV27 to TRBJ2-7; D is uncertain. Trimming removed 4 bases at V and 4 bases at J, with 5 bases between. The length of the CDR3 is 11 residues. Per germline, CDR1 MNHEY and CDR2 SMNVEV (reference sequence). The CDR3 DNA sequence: TGTGCCAGCAGTTCGCGGTACGAGCAGTACGTC. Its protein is CASSSRYEQYV.